Below, 5 T cell receptor beta chains from the same sample are listed, as sequenced in a study of graft-versus-host responses after intestinal transplantation. The antigens these receptors bind are not known. The protocol was immunoSEQ multiplex PCR, while the TCRdb copy is restricted to in-frame clones and leaves out a portion. The sample includes approximately 90,000 clones, approximately 90% seen only once; the top ten take about 8%. The sample consisted of unstimulated CD8+ T cells sorted from spleen or lymph node cells, taken before transplant. Every receptor here comes from a human donor who was the organ donor for an intestinal transplant.

The chain joins TRBV19 to TRBJ2-7, with 9 bases matching TRBD2. The CDR3 is 15 residues long. Germline trimming cut 3 bases from V and 0 bases from J; bases unmatched to any gene: 3. CDR1 and CDR2 (germline): LNHDA, SQIVND (reference sequence). The CDR3 DNA reads TGTGCCAGTAGTATCGGACTAGCGTCCTCCTACGAGCAGTACTTC. Protein sequence: CASSIGLASSYEQYF.

The chain is built from TRBV18 and TRBJ2-5; 7 bases agree with TRBD2. V gave up 3 bases and J gave up 5 bases; unmatched junction bases: 3. This CDR3 spans 13 amino acids. CDR1 KGHSH and CDR2 LQKENI come from the germline V gene. CDR3 region: CASSPGGDETQYF. DNA of the CDR3: TGTGCCAGCTCACCGGGAGGGGACGAGACCCAGTACTTC.

This clone has a handful of counts. This rearrangement joins TRBV27 to TRBJ1-2, with D possibly being TRBD1 (5 bases). With 7 bases removed from V and 6 bases from J, the gap between germline ends came to 15 bases. Germline loops: CDR1 MNHEY, CDR2 SMNVEV (reference sequence). CDR3 length: 13 amino acids. The CDR3 sequence is CASTSAGLNGYTF. CDR3 DNA: TGTGCCAGCACCTCCGCAGGGTTGAATGGCTACACCTTC.

The chain is built from TRBV11-2 and TRBJ2-1, with a possible D match to TRBD1 (5 bases). Looked up from germline, CDR1 is SGHAT and CDR2 is FQNNGV. V was shortened by 8 bases and J by 9 bases, with 11 bases between the two germline ends. CDR3 length equals 11 residues. CDR3 in DNA: TGTGCCAGCTTAGGGGTTGGTGAGCAGTTCTTC. Translated, it gives CASLGVGEQFF.

This chain joins TRBV7-9 and TRBJ2-1; 10 positions agree with TRBD2. This CDR3 contains 15 residues. Germline CDR1 is SEHNR and CDR2 is FQNEAQ (reference sequence). V was pared by 1 base and J by 8 bases, with 5 bases of the junction left unmatched. The CDR3 loop is CASSLVVLAGDEQFF. DNA of the CDR3: TGTGCCAGCAGCTTAGTGGTTCTAGCGGGAGATGAGCAGTTCTTC.